This is a list of T cell receptor beta chains from one sample in a study of T cells after yellow fever vaccination. TCRdb passed the 5' RACE reads through MiXCR, listing each CDR3 protein once. The repertoire holds 620,000 or so distinct CDR3 sequences, with roughly an eighth as singletons. The specimen was PBMCs, collected on the day of the yellow fever booster vaccination. These receptors were taken from a man aged 30-40 years who received the YFV17D yellow fever vaccine. Both conserved end residues are part of each CDR3. The D gene is left open where the match is weak. Some rows mark clone size as missing; the rest say once, few, many or name a class of expanded clone.

>TRBV7-6|few|NA|TRBJ2-2
TGTGCCAGCAGCTCCATCACCGGGGAGCTGTTTTTT
CASSSITGELFF
>TRBV20-1|many|NA|TRBJ2-5
TGCAGTGCTAGCCTGGGTCCTAGCCAAGAGACCCAGTACTTC
CSASLGPSQETQYF
>TRBV29-1|few|NA|TRBJ2-3
TGCAGCGTCGCAACCGGGTCGAACACAGATACGCAGTATTTT
CSVATGSNTDTQYF
>TRBV5-4|NA|NA|TRBJ2-7
TGTGCCAGCAGAGCGGATGTGGGGCGTTACGAGCAGTACTTC
CASRADVGRYEQYF
>TRBV20-1|few|NA|TRBJ1-5
TGCAGTGCTCTAATTGGACAGCCCCAGCATTTT
CSALIGQPQHF
>TRBV4-3|few|TRBD1|TRBJ2-1
TGCGCCAGCAGCCGAAAAGACAGGGGTGACGATGAGCAGTTCTTC
CASSRKDRGDDEQFF
>TRBV30|few|TRBD2|TRBJ2-1
TGTGCCTGGAGTGTAAGTGGCGGGAGATTCTACAATGAGCAGTTCTTC
CAWSVSGGRFYNEQFF
>TRBV27|few|NA|TRBJ1-1
TGTGCCAGCGTACGACTGAACACTGAAGCTTTCTTT
CASVRLNTEAFF
>TRBV10-3|NA|TRBD2|TRBJ2-7
TGTGCCATCAGTGAGGCTAGCGGCCCATACGAGCAGTACTTC
CAISEASGPYEQYF
>TRBV27|few|TRBD1|TRBJ1-2
TGTGCCAGCAGTTTTAAAGGGGACAGGGGCTTCTATGGCTACACCTTC
CASSFKGDRGFYGYTF
>TRBV7-2|few|NA|TRBJ2-2
TGTGCCAGCAGCCCCGCCGTGGGACACGGGGAGCTGTTTTTT
CASSPAVGHGELFF
>TRBV25-1|NA|NA|TRBJ2-2
TGTGCCAGCAGTGGGACAGTAACCGGGTCCGGGGAGCTGTTTTTT
CASSGTVTGSGELFF
>TRBV10-1|NA|NA|TRBJ2-2
TGCGCCAGCAGTGAGTCTTTTGGTACCGGGGAGCTGTTTTTT
CASSESFGTGELFF
>TRBV6-5|few|TRBD2|TRBJ2-1
TGTGCCAGCAGTTACCCCGGACTAGCGGGAGACCCCGTGCAGTTCTTC
CASSYPGLAGDPVQFF
>TRBV15|few|TRBD2|TRBJ2-1
TGTGCCACCAGCAGAACTAGCGGGCTATACAATGAGCAGTTCTTC
CATSRTSGLYNEQFF
>TRBV3-1|NA|TRBD2|TRBJ2-3
TGTGCCAGCAGCCATGATCCGTATCGGACTAGCGGCACAGATACGCAGTATTTT
CASSHDPYRTSGTDTQYF
>TRBV7-9|NA|NA|TRBJ1-2
TGTGCCAGCACCCTTGGGGGGCCCTATGGCTACACCTTC
CASTLGGPYGYTF
>TRBV10-3|few|NA|TRBJ2-5
TGTGCCATCAGTGCCCGGGGGGCGCAAGAGACCCAGTACTTC
CAISARGAQETQYF
>TRBV20-1|NA|NA|TRBJ2-1
TGCAGTGCTAGATCCCCTGGGGAGCTTACCTACTTC
CSARSPGELTYF
>TRBV27|many|TRBD1|TRBJ2-7
TGTGCCAGCAGTTCTTGGGACAGGGGAGTCAGCGAGCAGTACTTC
CASSSWDRGVSEQYF
>TRBV12-3/TRBV12-4|NA|NA|TRBJ2-5
TGTGCCAGCAGCTCGACAGGCAAAAAAGAGACCCAGTACTTC
CASSSTGKKETQYF
>TRBV3-1|NA|TRBD2|TRBJ2-1
TGTGCCAGCAGAAACCTAGCGGGAGTCACAAATGAGCAGTTCTTC
CASRNLAGVTNEQFF
>TRBV12-3/TRBV12-4|few|NA|TRBJ2-2
TGTGCCAGCAGCCCCGGGGTATACACCGGGGAGCTGTTTTTT
CASSPGVYTGELFF
>TRBV29-1|NA|TRBD1|TRBJ2-1
TGCAGCGGCCGGGACAGGGGGGTTTACAATGAGCAGTTCTTC
CSGRDRGVYNEQFF
>TRBV19|few|NA|TRBJ2-7
TGTGCCAGTAAGACACTCGGGACCGCACTCGAGCAGTACTTC
CASKTLGTALEQYF
>TRBV7-6|few|NA|TRBJ2-5
TGTGCCAGCAGCTCCCGACGACCGACAAACGAAAACCACCGGGACCAAGAGACCCAGTACTTC
CASSSRRPTNENHRDQETQYF
>TRBV5-1|many|NA|TRBJ2-3
TGCGCCAGCAAAGTAGGGGAGAGAACAGATACGCAGTATTTT
CASKVGERTDTQYF
>TRBV7-2|many|TRBD2|TRBJ2-5
TGTGCCAGCAGCAAAGCGGGAAACAAAGAGACCCAGTACTTC
CASSKAGNKETQYF
>TRBV30|few|TRBD1|TRBJ1-5
TGTGCCTGGAGTCATAGTCCGGGACAGGGAGATCAGCCCCAGCATTTT
CAWSHSPGQGDQPQHF
>TRBV5-1|NA|TRBD2|TRBJ2-5
TGCGCCAGCAGACTAGCGGGCGAACAAGAGACCCAGTACTTC
CASRLAGEQETQYF
>TRBV5-1|NA|TRBD2|TRBJ2-7
TGCGCCAGCAGCTTGGGTGCTAGCGGGATGGACGAGCAGTACTTC
CASSLGASGMDEQYF
>TRBV12-3/TRBV12-4|NA|NA|TRBJ1-2
TGTGCCAGCACTCCCCCGGGGGGAGGCTATGGCTACACCTTC
CASTPPGGGYGYTF
>TRBV9|NA|NA|TRBJ1-2
TGTGCCAGCAGCGGTGGGGGGACGGACGTAAAGGGCTACACCTTC
CASSGGGTDVKGYTF
>TRBV19|few|TRBD1|TRBJ2-1
TGTGCCAGTACCCCCGGACAGGGGGGAACCTACAATGAGCAGTTCTTC
CASTPGQGGTYNEQFF
>TRBV5-1|NA|TRBD1|TRBJ2-5
TGCGCCAGCAGCACGTCCTCTACAGGGGACCTGGGGACCCAGTACTTC
CASSTSSTGDLGTQYF
>TRBV12-3/TRBV12-4|NA|NA|TRBJ2-2
TGTGCCAGCAGGTTAGACACCCACACCGGGGAGCTGTTTTTT
CASRLDTHTGELFF
>TRBV27|NA|NA|TRBJ2-7
TGTGCCAGCAGTTTAATTCCGGGCCTCTCCTACGAGCAGTACTTC
CASSLIPGLSYEQYF
>TRBV5-4|few|NA|TRBJ2-3
TGTGCCAGCAGCTCGGATCCCTTCACAGATACGCAGTATTTT
CASSSDPFTDTQYF
>TRBV6-2/TRBV6-3|few|TRBD2|TRBJ2-1
TGTGCCAGCAGTTTTAGCGGGAGGGAGTTTTTCGATGAGCAGTTCTTC
CASSFSGREFFDEQFF
>TRBV5-4|NA|NA|TRBJ2-3
TGTGCCAGCAGCCCCCCGGGTCGCGATACGCAGTATTTT
CASSPPGRDTQYF
>TRBV30|few|NA|TRBJ2-1
TGTGCCTGGAGTGTCCGGGCTAGCGTGGATGAGCAGTTCTTC
CAWSVRASVDEQFF
>TRBV20-1|few|NA|TRBJ1-5
TGCAGTGCTAGACCACCGTTATTCAATCAGCCCCAGCATTTT
CSARPPLFNQPQHF